The clone carrying this T cell receptor (beta chain) has only a few counts. Antigen: not known. The data stem from a study of beta chain features in type 1 diabetes. Overall study: Age, gender and cell yields were alike across patients and healthy donors. Points from the study as a whole: Shortening of TCRB CDR3s, moderate but significant, appeared in all four CD4+ subsets of Type 1 diabetes patients. Type 1 diabetes patients showed fewer insertions and more deletions at VDJ junctions.

This CDR3 is 15 amino acids long. The V gene's germline CDR1 is MNHEY and CDR2 SVGAGI. Between the trimmed V and J ends, which lost 1 base and 6 bases, there was a span of 13 bases. The isolated RNA, all of it, was reverse transcribed, so expressed TCRB transcripts were what got sequenced. Generated by immunoSEQ multiplex PCR, the TCRdb table keeps only in-frame clones and is missing some. The repertoire has nearly 350,000 clones, approximately 9.9% of them found once; the top ten carry 1%. Using CD45RO/CCR7/CD25/CD127/CD95/CD27, CD4+ naive, central memory, regulatory and stem cell-like memory cells were sorted. Over 95% purity was reached by all sorted populations.

This chain links TRBV6-5 with TRBJ2-4; a weak D match, TRBD1 (5 bases). Sequencing was done on a sample of central memory CD4+ T cells from blood. The TCR originated in a man aged 25 to 40 with type 1 diabetes. CDR3 region: CASSYLGQASNIQYF. CDR3 DNA sequence: TGTGCCAGCAGTTACTTGGGGCAGGCTTCAAACATTCAGTACTTC.